The source of this TCR beta chain is a study of blood T cell repertoires in COVID-19. As for the study in general: Specimens from acute and convalescent COVID-19 originated in the United States, Italy and Spain. PBMCs, B-cell-depleted T cells, or T cells were the source of the cDNA or gDNA that made up the material.

In the authors' workflow: Reference gene primer amplification gave nucleated cell count estimates. Profiling relied on immunoSEQ multiplex PCR, and the TCRdb table lists in-frame clones only, not all of them. V and J calls and clone size are those listed in that table; D and trimming were worked out from the DNA. The sample yields approximately 77,000 clones, around 77% seen once. The CDR3 sequence is 15 residues long. V was clipped by 4 bases and J by 6 bases; unmatched bases: 8. The germline CDR1 and CDR2 sequences are SGHNT and YYREEE (reference sequence). This TCR was sampled from a man between 70 and 80 years old with active or convalescent COVID-19. The specimen sequenced was peripheral blood. The V and J genes are TRBV5-4 and TRBJ1-2, with 11 bases aligning to TRBD1. The CDR3 coding sequence is TGTGCCAGCAGCCCCGGACAGGGGGCGAGTCATGGCTACACCTTC. It codes for CASSPGQGASHGYTF.